The source of this T cell receptor beta chain is a study of T cells after yellow fever vaccination. Trimming took off 4 bases at V and 3 bases at J, with 24 bases between the two ends. CDR3 length: 18 amino acids. TCRdb used MiXCR to reprocess the 5' RACE reads, holding one entry per CDR3 protein. The data contain about 340,000 distinct CDR3 sequences, about 4% of them singletons. Here the sequenced sample was PBMCs, taken 5 days after the yellow fever booster vaccination. V gene TRBV23-1 combines with J gene TRBJ2-5; no firm D call. TRBV23-1 is an ORF, with its function uncertain. The origin of this receptor is a man between 18 and 29 years old who received the YFV17D yellow fever vaccine. For the CDR3, the DNA is TGCGCCAGCAGTCCCCTCATTTTGGGCGTGGGGTTTGAAGAGACCCAGTACTTC. Amino acids: CASSPLILGVGFEETQYF.